The TCR beta chain described here comes from a study of regulatory T cells in long-lasting Graves disease. Construction of TCR beta libraries relied on iRepertoire HTBI primers and on Arm-PCR targeting CDR3 regions. TCRdb re-called the multiplex PCR reads through MiXCR, storing one row per CDR3 protein. This sample has some 370,000 distinct CDR3 sequences, with about 10% found just once. Germline CDR1 MNHNS, CDR2 SASEGT. The CDR3 has 16 amino acids. V was trimmed by 7 bases and J by 0 bases, leaving 16 bases between them. This clonotype was seen ten or more times. The time point was: newly diagnosed GD, antithyroid drugs for less than 3 months. The TCR library used RNA extracted from PBMCs. This sample also appeared in a second study, on T cells in Graves' hyperthyroidism and ophthalmopathy. That report notes: Patients aged 18 to 65 had newly diagnosed hyperthyroidism of under 2 months' duration.

This receptor was taken from a woman aged 18-29 years with Graves disease. The genes are TRBV6-1 and TRBJ1-5; possible D gene TRBD1, 6 bases. Material: peripheral blood mononuclear cells (PBMCs), obtained at new diagnosis, from a patient treated with antithyroid drugs. The CDR3 nucleotides read TGTGCCAGCACCGACAGGAGATACTATAGCAATCAGCCCCAGCATTTT. Residues: CASTDRRYYSNQPQHF.